This TCR beta chain was observed in a study of cytomegalovirus exposure and HLA in healthy donors. A single count supports this clone. What it binds is unknown. Other DNA sequences from this sample encode an identical CDR3 as well. Study-level findings and limits: The later analysis indicated that the majority of CMV-associated TCR beta chains appeared HLA-restricted.

The CDR3 totals 17 residues. The V gene's germline CDR1 is MNHEY and CDR2 SMNVEV (reference sequence). The junction had 8 bases not matched to a gene; V was cut back by 2 bases and J by 3 bases. PCR employed 60 Vbeta and 13 Jbeta primers. Sequenced by immunoSEQ multiplex PCR; TCRdb stores in-frame clones only, minus some. The profile shows approximately 100,000 clones, roughly 85% of them singletons. The rearrangement joins TRBV27 to TRBJ1-4; 8 bases fit TRBD1. The specimen was PBMCs. The TCR comes from a man aged 60-69 years in good health and CMV-seropositive. CDR3 amino acids: CASSLNRGRGANEKLFF. CDR3 sequence (DNA): TGTGCCAGCAGTTTAAACAGGGGGAGAGGAGCTAATGAAAAACTGTTTTTT.